Here is one TCR beta chain with its context. Antigen specificity is unknown. Germline V CDR1 and CDR2: MDHEN, SYDVKM. CDR3 length equals 14 residues. Trimming took off 4 bases at V and 5 bases at J, with 14 bases between the two ends. It was via CD45RO/CCR7/CD25/CD127/CD95/CD27 that CD4+ naive, central memory, regulatory and stem cell-like memory cells were sorted. The data belong to a study of beta chain features in type 1 diabetes. Reverse transcription of all isolated RNA meant that expressed TCRB transcripts were sequenced. The table came from immunoSEQ multiplex PCR; TCRdb's copy has only in-frame clones and leaves some out. The table records roughly 500,000 clones, 11% of them present only once. Study-level findings and limits: The naive, central memory and Treg TCRB repertoires looked more alike in patients than they did in healthy donors. Significant though moderate, a shortening of TCRB CDR3s appeared in all four CD4+ subsets of Type 1 diabetes patients.

Sequenced: naive CD4+ T cells from blood. The receptor comes from a woman between 18 and 29 years old in good health. The gene calls are TRBV28 and TRBJ1-2; no clear D gene. The CDR3 spells CASSSNYKFYGYTF. In nucleotides, the CDR3 is TGTGCCAGCAGTTCAAACTATAAATTTTATGGCTACACCTTC.